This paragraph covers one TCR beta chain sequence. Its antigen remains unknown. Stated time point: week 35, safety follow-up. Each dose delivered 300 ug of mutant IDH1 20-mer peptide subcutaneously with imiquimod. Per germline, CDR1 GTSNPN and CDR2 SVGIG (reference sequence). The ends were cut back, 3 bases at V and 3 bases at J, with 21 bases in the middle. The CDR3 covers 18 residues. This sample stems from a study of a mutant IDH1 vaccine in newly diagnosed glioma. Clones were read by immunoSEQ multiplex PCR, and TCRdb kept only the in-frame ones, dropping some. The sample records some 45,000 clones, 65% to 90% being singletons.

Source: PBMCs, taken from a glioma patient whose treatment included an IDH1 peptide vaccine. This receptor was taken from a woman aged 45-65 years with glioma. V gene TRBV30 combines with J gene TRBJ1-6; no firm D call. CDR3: CAWSFPADRVHYNSPLHF. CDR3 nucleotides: TGTGCCTGGAGCTTCCCGGCGGACCGAGTCCACTATAATTCACCCCTCCACTTT.